This T cell receptor beta chain was recorded in a study of shared clonotypes between healthy human individuals. Overall study results and limits: Relative to their counterparts shared across all four donors, non-shared clonotypes exhibited diminished generation probabilities.

With respect to this clone: Its matching antigen is unknown.

The authors ran the assay at deep level. Profiled with immunoSEQ multiplex PCR; TCRdb holds only in-frame clones, not every one. The sample has about 660,000 clones, roughly 70% seen once. The CDR3 covers 17 residues. The germline CDR1 and CDR2 sequences are SEHNR and FQNEAQ (reference sequence). V lost 3 bases and J lost 5; bases outside the gene matches: 5. The receptor was derived from a woman aged 30 to 39 in good health. Sequencing was carried out using memory CD4+ T cells sorted from blood. Subset of the sample: CD45RA-negative fraction. This chain uses TRBV7-9 with TRBJ2-2, with 14 bases that match TRBD2. The CDR3 sequence: CASSLGLAGESTGELFF. CDR3 coding DNA: TGTGCCAGCAGCTTGGGACTAGCGGGAGAGAGTACCGGGGAGCTGTTTTTT. Variable domain in full (rest from reference TRBV7-9 and TRBJ2-2): DTGVSQNPRHKITKRGQNVTFRCDPISEHNRLYWYRQTLGQGPEFLTYFQNEAQLEKSRLLSDRFSAERPKGSFSTLEIQRTEQGDSAMYLCASSLGLAGESTGELFFGEGSRLTVL.